This note documents a single T cell receptor beta chain sequence. Its specificity is unknown. These data are taken from a study of STAT5B mutations in CD4+ large granular lymphocyte leukemia. Study-level findings and limits: TRBV06-family usage was enriched in top patient clones (8/27) versus controls (2/35).

V gave up 8 bases and J gave up 0 bases, with 9 bases separating them. Per the germline V gene, CDR1 is SEHNR and CDR2 is FQNEAQ (reference sequence). The CDR3 is 13 residues long. The survey-level immunoSEQ assay was used. Sequencing was performed with immunoSEQ multiplex PCR; in TCRdb, only in-frame clones are kept and a portion is missing. Of approximately 33,000 clones listed, around 88% are singletons. Controls came from buffy coats of healthy blood donors. This chain links TRBV7-9 with TRBJ2-3; D unresolved. The sample consisted of CD4+ T cells from blood buffy coats. The source of this sequence is a human donor in good health. This chain's CDR3 is CASGKASTDTQYF. CDR3 DNA: TGTGCCAGCGGGAAGGCGAGCACAGATACGCAGTATTTT.